Below are 21 T cell receptor beta chains sequenced from a single sample in a study of shared clonotypes between healthy human individuals. The data were produced by immunoSEQ multiplex PCR, yet TCRdb's version contains in-frame clones alone and is incomplete. The sample holds about 2.3 million clones, around 93% seen once. The sample was naive CD4+ T cells from PBMCs. Subset of the sample: CD45RA+ positively selected. The receptors were sampled from a man between 18 and 29 years old in good health. Some clones in this sample may be carry-over from other donors' samples.

This clone was seen only once. The rearrangement joins TRBV27 to TRBJ2-7, with 10 bases matching TRBD1. Germline assignment: CDR1 MNHEY and CDR2 SMNVEV (reference sequence). The CDR3 has 17 amino acids. Germline trimming cut 0 bases from V and 6 bases from J; bases unmatched to any gene: 11. The DNA for the CDR3 is TGTGCCAGCAGTTTATCGAGGGACCCAGGACAGGGGGGCGAGCAGTACTTC. Protein sequence: CASSLSRDPGQGGEQYF.

The J gene is TRBJ2-1, the V gene TRBV6-4; 9 bases align to TRBD2. Germline-derived CDR1 and CDR2 are MRHNA and SNTAGT. The CDR3 covers 15 residues. The V gene end was trimmed by 7 bases and the J gene end by 2 bases; junction bases not matched to a gene: 6. The CDR3 here is CASTRAGGPYNEQFF. The DNA for the CDR3 is TGTGCCAGCACTCGAGCGGGAGGTCCCTACAATGAGCAGTTCTTC.

The CDR3 DNA reads TGTGCCAGCAGTGAGGCCTCAGGGGAAGATACGCAGTATTTT. Translating gives CASSEASGEDTQYF. V and J are TRBV2 and TRBJ2-3; D may be TRBD1 (6 bases). The CDR3 covers 14 residues. The V end was cut by 3 bases, the J end by 5 bases, with 12 bases between. Germline CDR1 and CDR2: SNHLY and FYNNEI.

The chain uses TRBV28 and TRBJ2-2; D might be TRBD2 (6 bases). The CDR3 has 14 amino acids. Germline lookup yields CDR1 MDHEN and CDR2 SYDVKM. V was clipped by 6 bases and J by 6 bases, with 14 bases between them. The CDR3 coding sequence is TGTGCCAGCAGGACGGGACGGGAGCCCGGGGAGCTGTTTTTT. As protein: CASRTGREPGELFF.

J is TRBJ1-4 and V is TRBV5-1; possible D gene TRBD1, 5 bases. Germline CDR1 and CDR2: SGHRS and YFSETQ. With 4 bases removed from V and 3 bases from J, the gap between germline ends came to 25 bases. The CDR3 has 19 amino acids. CDR3 protein: CASSPLFARSGGANEKLFF. The CDR3 DNA reads TGCGCCAGCAGCCCCCTATTCGCGCGGAGCGGGGGGGCTAATGAAAAACTGTTTTTT.

This clone appeared a single time. The identical CDR3 is also encoded by other nucleotide sequences in the sample. This chain joins TRBV7-2 and TRBJ2-2; 14 bases are shared with TRBD2. The junction had 1 base not matched to a gene; V was cut back by 3 bases and J by 4 bases. Germline CDR1 is SGHTA and CDR2 is FQGNSA. The CDR3 consists of 16 residues. The CDR3 DNA is TGTGCCAGCAGCTTGGGACTAGCGGGAGTCACCGGGGAGCTGTTTTTT. Protein sequence: CASSLGLAGVTGELFF.

The chain joins TRBV9 to TRBJ2-7, with TRBD1 identical over 7 bases. CDR1 SGDLS and CDR2 YYNGEE come from the germline V gene. The V segment lost 0 bases and the J segment 7 bases; nucleotides outside the gene matches: 7. The CDR3 consists of 14 residues. CDR3 nucleotide sequence: TGTGCCAGCAGCGTAGCACAGGGGTGGAGAGAGCAGTACTTC. Its translation is CASSVAQGWREQYF.

The chain carries TRBV5-4 and TRBJ1-2, with 7 bases matching TRBD1. CDR3 length equals 14 residues. The germline CDR1 and CDR2 sequences are SGHNT and YYREEE (reference sequence). After removal of 5 bases from V and 4 bases from J, the junction contained 8 bases not matched to a gene. CDR3 residues: CASRIGTVGYGYTF. The DNA of the CDR3 is TGTGCCAGCAGGATAGGGACAGTAGGCTATGGCTACACCTTC.

The chain couples TRBV27 to TRBJ2-2; D ambiguous. The length of the CDR3 is 15 residues. The V end was cut by 6 bases, the J end by 2 bases, with 13 bases between. CDR1 is MNHEY and CDR2 is SMNVEV in the germline V gene (reference sequence). In DNA, the CDR3 is TGTGCCAGCAGGGCCCTGAGACAAAACACCGGGGAGCTGTTTTTT. Translation: CASRALRQNTGELFF.

The chain is built from TRBV9 and TRBJ1-5; D is unresolved. The CDR3 sequence is 13 residues long. The V gene lost 0 bases and the J gene lost 5 bases, with 6 bases spanning the gap. The germline gives CDR1 SGDLS, CDR2 YYNGEE. This CDR3 reads CASSVAEHQPQHF. CDR3 nucleotide sequence: TGTGCCAGCAGCGTAGCAGAGCATCAGCCCCAGCATTTT. Drawing the rest from reference TRBV9 and TRBJ1-5, the complete variable domain is DSGVTQTPKHLITATGQRVTLRCSPRSGDLSVYWYQQSLDQGLQFLIQYYNGEERAKGNILERFSAQQFPDLHSELNLSSLELGDSALYFCASSVAEHQPQHFGDGTRLSIL.

The chain links TRBV11-2 to TRBJ2-7; D ambiguous. The V and J ends lost 3 bases and 2 bases respectively, with 5 bases between them. Germline V gene lookup returns CDR1 SGHAT and CDR2 FQNNGV. The CDR3 is 12 residues long. The CDR3 DNA sequence: TGTGCCAGCAGCTTCTCAACCTACGAGCAGTACTTC. Translated: CASSFSTYEQYF.

The gene calls are TRBV19 and TRBJ1-2; D is unclear. The germline V gene has CDR1 LNHDA and CDR2 SQIVND (reference sequence). V was cut by 3 bases and J by 4 bases, with 12 bases left in between. The CDR3 is 14 residues long. CDR3 region: CASSIRDTVYGYTF. The CDR3, as DNA: TGTGCCAGTAGTATTCGCGACACGGTCTATGGCTACACCTTC.

This clone was recorded only once. The chain recombines TRBV19 with TRBJ1-5, with D possibly being TRBD1 (5 bases). This CDR3 has 15 amino acids. CDR1 LNHDA and CDR2 SQIVND come from the germline V gene (reference sequence). V gave up 5 bases and J gave up 6 bases, with 17 bases separating them. The CDR3 DNA reads as TGTGCCAGTAGTGTTGAGCAGGGTAGAAGTCAGCCCCAGCATTTT. It specifies CASSVEQGRSQPQHF.

The chain links TRBV4-1 to TRBJ2-1, with 7 positions matching TRBD1. The trim removed 4 bases at V and 8 bases at J, leaving 11 bases unmatched. CDR3 length: 15 amino acids. Germline values: CDR1 MGHRA, CDR2 YSYEKL. The DNA for the CDR3 is TGCGCCAGCAGCCCTCTCCGACAGGGTAGAGATGAGCAGTTCTTC. This translates into CASSPLRQGRDEQFF.

V usage is TRBV4-1 and J usage is TRBJ2-2; 9 bases map to TRBD1. The V gene's germline CDR1 is MGHRA and CDR2 YSYEKL. With V trimmed by 5 bases and J by 4 bases, 8 bases remained unmatched. The CDR3 covers 16 residues. The CDR3 reads CASSFAGTGITGELFF. CDR3 nucleotides: TGCGCCAGCAGCTTTGCCGGGACAGGGATCACCGGGGAGCTGTTTTTT.

The chain couples TRBV11-2 to TRBJ2-7; D perhaps matches TRBD2 (5 bases). CDR1 is SGHAT, CDR2 FQNNGV, per germline. This CDR3 spans 13 amino acids. The V end lost 5 bases, the J end lost 4 bases, and 12 bases lay between the germline ends. DNA of the CDR3: TGTGCCAGCAGCAATAGCGTCCAGTACGAGCAGTACTTC. Protein: CASSNSVQYEQYF.

J is TRBJ1-3 and V is TRBV6-6; D gene ambiguous. Germline CDR1 and CDR2: MNHNY and SVGAGI (reference sequence). V lost 2 bases to trimming and J lost 0 bases, with 8 bases between them. The CDR3 is made up of 15 amino acids. In nucleotides, the CDR3 is TGTGCCAGCAGTTACAGCTGGGACTCTGGAAACACCATATATTTT. It encodes CASSYSWDSGNTIYF.

The J gene is TRBJ2-3, the V gene TRBV6-5, with D maybe TRBD2 (6 bases). Germline-derived CDR1 and CDR2 are MNHEY and SVGAGI. The V end lost 6 bases, the J end lost 6 bases, and 13 bases lay between the germline ends. The length of the CDR3 is 13 residues. The CDR3 loop reads CASSGRASDTQYF. DNA of the CDR3: TGTGCCAGCAGCGGGAGAGCCTCGGATACGCAGTATTTT.

The rearrangement joins TRBV5-8 to TRBJ2-3; D may be TRBD1 (6 bases). The V end lost 4 bases, the J end lost 3 bases, and 9 bases lay between the germline ends. The germline V gene has CDR1 SGHTS and CDR2 YDEGEE. This CDR3 is 13 amino acids long. The CDR3 reads CASSLQGTDTQYF. CDR3 coding DNA: TGTGCCAGCAGCCTACAGGGAACAGATACGCAGTATTTT.

The chain recombines TRBV10-1 with TRBJ2-6; 9 bases fit TRBD2. The trim removed 8 bases at V and 4 bases at J, leaving 18 bases unmatched. Germline V gene sequence: CDR1 WNHNN, CDR2 SYGVQD (reference sequence). The CDR3 is 19 residues long. The CDR3 DNA reads as TGCGCCAGCCCCGCTAGAGGTAGCGGGAGTGGTGGCGGGGCCAACGTCCTGACTTTC. Its translation is CASPARGSGSGGGANVLTF.

DNA of the CDR3: TGTGCCAGTAGTACCACTAGACGCGGCACAGATACGCAGTATTTT. Translated: CASSTTRRGTDTQYF. V is TRBV19 and J is TRBJ2-3; perhaps TRBD2 as D (5 bases). Trimming shortened V by 4 bases and J by 1 base, and 12 bases separated the two germline ends. Germline CDR1 LNHDA, CDR2 SQIVND (reference sequence). This CDR3 has 15 residues.